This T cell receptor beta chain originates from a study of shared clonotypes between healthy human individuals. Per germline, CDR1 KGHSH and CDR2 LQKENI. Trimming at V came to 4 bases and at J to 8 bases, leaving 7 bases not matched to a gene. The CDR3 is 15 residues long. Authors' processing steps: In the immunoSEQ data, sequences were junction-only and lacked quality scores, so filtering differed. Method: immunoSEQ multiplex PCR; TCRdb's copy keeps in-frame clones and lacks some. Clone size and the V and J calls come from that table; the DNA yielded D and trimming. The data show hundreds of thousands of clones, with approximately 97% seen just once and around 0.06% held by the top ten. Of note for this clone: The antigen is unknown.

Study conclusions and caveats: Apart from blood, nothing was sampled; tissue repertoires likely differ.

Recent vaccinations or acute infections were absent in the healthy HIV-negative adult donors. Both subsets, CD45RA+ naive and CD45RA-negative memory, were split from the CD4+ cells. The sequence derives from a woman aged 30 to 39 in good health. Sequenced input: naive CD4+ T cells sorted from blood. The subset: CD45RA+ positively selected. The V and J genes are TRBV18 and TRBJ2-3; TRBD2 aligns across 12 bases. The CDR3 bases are TGTGCCAGCTCACTAGTGACTAGCGGGAGTGCTACGCAGTATTTT. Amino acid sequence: CASSLVTSGSATQYF.